A single T cell receptor (beta chain) is shown here with its context. These data belong to a study of cytomegalovirus exposure and HLA in healthy donors. Trimming stripped 0 bases from V and 8 bases from J, with 8 bases between. This CDR3 comprises 13 residues. CDR1 and CDR2 from the germline V gene are SGHTA and FQGNSA. 13 Jbeta primers and 60 Vbeta primers were used for the PCR. The protocol was immunoSEQ multiplex PCR, while the TCRdb copy is restricted to in-frame clones and leaves out a portion. The sample comprises roughly 120,000 clones, 70% to 80% of which are singletons, and about 4.5% rests with the top ten.

This sequence was found in a man aged 30 to 45 in good health and CMV-seropositive. The sample was PBMCs. This chain links TRBV7-2 with TRBJ2-1; D is perhaps TRBD2 (5 bases). CDR3 nucleotides: TGTGCCAGCAGCTTAGCGTCGGGGTATGAGCAGTTCTTC. Protein sequence: CASSLASGYEQFF.